This T cell receptor (beta chain) was sequenced for a study of T cell responses to AZD1222 COVID-19 vaccine. Study findings and constraints: Mostly white British, mostly female donors; authors suggested clonal diversity may be underestimated. Seropositive status at baseline applied to only six AZD1222 recipients. At 160-218 and 743-854, vaccine-associated CD4 TCRs were dominant, and they spanned spike. Nearly half of unique spike-specific TCRs reportedly avoided B.1.351 and B.1.1.7 mutated regions.

This clone has just one count. The antigen remains unidentified. This CDR3 is also generated by other DNA sequences in the sample. Sequencing was performed with immunoSEQ multiplex PCR; in TCRdb, only in-frame clones are kept and a portion is missing. The table has roughly 100,000 clones, almost 90% seen once; the top ten hold roughly 5.1%. This specimen consisted of peripheral blood, obtained on day 0 of AZD1222 vaccination. The receptor comes from an adult in good health.

CDR3 loop: CASSLGGGTDTQYF. The CDR3 DNA sequence: TGTGCCAGCAGTTTAGGGGGGGGCACAGATACGCAGTATTTT. This chain joins TRBV28 and TRBJ2-3; 7 bases match TRBD2. This CDR3 contains 14 residues. Germline V gene sequence: CDR1 MDHEN, CDR2 SYDVKM. Trimming removed 2 bases from V and 1 base from J; junction bases left unmatched: 0.